This paragraph reports one TCR beta chain. No antigen is known for it. This sample is part of a study of response to subunit inactivated influenza vaccine. Study-wide findings and caveats: The authors proposed limited new T cell recruitment per seasonal influenza vaccination.

TCRdb re-analysed the RT-PCR reads in MiXCR, keeping a single row per CDR3 protein. The sample holds around 760,000 distinct CDR3 sequences, around 14% seen once. The CDR3 length is 16 residues. The V and J ends lost 5 bases and 10 bases, in that order; junction bases with no gene match: 10. CDR1 SGHTA and CDR2 FQGNSA come from the germline V gene. Sequenced material: PBMCs from blood, taken 14 days before vaccination. The genes are TRBV7-2 and TRBJ2-1; 14 bases align to TRBD2. The receptor's source is a man between 45 and 60 years old who received an inactivated influenza vaccine. CDR3 in DNA: TGTGCCAGCAGCATTCAGGGACTAGCGGGGGCTCCAGAGCAGTTCTTC. This gives the protein CASSIQGLAGAPEQFF.